A single sample is the source of the 21 T cell receptor beta chains below, sequenced in a study of cytomegalovirus exposure and HLA in healthy donors. PCR amplification relied on 60 Vbeta primers (plus 13 Jbeta primers). Profiling relied on immunoSEQ multiplex PCR, and the TCRdb table lists in-frame clones only, not all of them. Here the sample spans 170,000 or so clones, 70% to 90% being singletons. The material sequenced was PBMCs. These receptors all come from a woman aged 30 to 39 in good health and CMV-seronegative.

This chain links TRBV13 with TRBJ2-7; 11 bases are shared with TRBD2. CDR1 PRHDT and CDR2 FYEKMQ come from the germline V gene (reference sequence). Unmatched junction bases numbered 0, after V lost 4 bases and J lost 4 bases. The CDR3 sequence is 13 residues long. The CDR3 is CASSSSGRYEQYF. The CDR3 DNA is TGTGCCAGCAGCTCTAGCGGGAGGTACGAGCAGTACTTC. The full variable domain, completed using reference TRBV13 and TRBJ2-7, is AAGVIQSPRHLIKEKRETATLKCYPIPRHDTVYWYQQGPGQDPQFLISFYEKMQSDKGSIPDRFSAQQFSDYHSELNMSSLELGDSALYFCASSSSGRYEQYFGPGTRLTVT.

This chain links TRBV6-5 with TRBJ1-1; 10 bases are a match to TRBD1. V shed 6 bases and J 0 bases; nucleotides not matched to a gene: 4. Germline lookup yields CDR1 MNHEY and CDR2 SVGAGI. This CDR3 is built from 15 residues. For the CDR3, the DNA is TGTGCCAGCAGGAGGGACAGGGGTATGAACACTGAAGCTTTCTTT. Translation gives CASRRDRGMNTEAFF.

This rearrangement joins TRBV21-1 to TRBJ2-2; TRBD1 is the table's D call and was not checked against the DNA. TRBV21-1 is designated a pseudogene. The CDR3 runs 16 residues. CDR3 sequence (DNA): TGTGCCAGCAGCAAGGCCGGGACAGGGGTATCCGGGGAGCTGTTTTTT. Amino acids: CASSKAGTGVSGELFF.

J is TRBJ2-7 and V is TRBV6-5; D possibly corresponds to TRBD2 (5 bases). This CDR3 is 12 amino acids long. Deletions cut 11 bases from V and 5 bases from J, with 16 bases between. The V gene's germline CDR1 is MNHEY and CDR2 SVGAGI. The CDR3 is CAGARGFDEQYF. For the CDR3, the DNA is TGTGCCGGCGCTCGAGGGTTCGACGAGCAGTACTTC.

This rearrangement joins TRBV5-1 to TRBJ2-7; D is perhaps TRBD1 (6 bases). Germline V lookup: CDR1 SGHRS, CDR2 YFSETQ. V was trimmed by 1 base and J by 0 bases, leaving 11 bases between them. This CDR3 comprises 15 residues. The CDR3 region is CASSLFRDNSYEQYF. The CDR3 nucleotides are TGCGCCAGCAGCTTGTTCCGGGACAACTCCTACGAGCAGTACTTC. The entire variable domain, with the rest obtained from reference TRBV5-1 and TRBJ2-7, is as follows: KAGVTQTPRYLIKTRGQQVTLSCSPISGHRSVSWYQQTPGQGLQFLFEYFSETQRNKGNFPGRFSGRQFSNSRSEMNVSTLELGDSALYLCASSLFRDNSYEQYFGPGTRLTVT.

This clone has only one observation. A junction end diverges from the germline sequence, so it may reflect a read error. The rearrangement links TRBV7-9 to TRBJ2-5, with TRBD2 as a possible D gene (5 bases). Germline-derived CDR1 and CDR2 are SEHNR and FQNEAQ (reference sequence). There are 16 residues in the CDR3. The CDR3 reads CSSSLALAFSQETQYF. The CDR3 region has the DNA TGTTCCAGCAGCTTAGCGCTGGCATTTTCACAAGAGACCCAGTACTTC.

V and J are TRBV11-2 and TRBJ2-3, with 8 bases that match TRBD2. Germline V gives CDR1 SGHAT, CDR2 FQNNGV. The CDR3 has 18 amino acids. V shed 7 bases, J shed 8 bases, and the junction held 23 bases outside the gene matches. CDR3 region: CASKLGGGLAGLKGTQYF. The DNA of the CDR3 is TGTGCCAGCAAATTAGGGGGGGGGCTAGCGGGCCTGAAGGGTACGCAGTATTTT.

The chain combines TRBV4-3 with TRBJ1-5; D not certain. The CDR3 has 17 residues. Trimming removed 1 base from V and 0 bases from J, with 13 bases in between. In germline, CDR1 is LGHNA, CDR2 YSLEER. CDR3 residues: CASSQVNSTDSNQPQHF. The CDR3 nucleotides read TGCGCCAGCAGCCAAGTTAATAGTACAGATAGCAATCAGCCCCAGCATTTT.

The chain links TRBV7-2 to TRBJ1-2; D is perhaps TRBD1 (6 bases). CDR3 size: 13 residues. Trimming stripped 5 bases from V and 5 bases from J, with 12 bases between. Germline CDR1 SGHTA, CDR2 FQGNSA. CDR3 sequence: CASSAQGRYGYTF. DNA of the CDR3: TGTGCCAGCAGCGCACAGGGAAGGTATGGCTACACCTTC.

This clone was detected only a few times. The chain couples TRBV28 to TRBJ2-1, with D possibly matching TRBD1 (6 bases). V was clipped by 5 bases and J by 0 bases, with 20 bases between them. Germline assignment: CDR1 MDHEN and CDR2 SYDVKM. The length of the CDR3 is 18 residues. The CDR3 region is CASSLTTPGVSSYNEQFF. CDR3 sequence (DNA): TGTGCCAGCAGTCTCACAACCCCAGGGGTGAGCTCCTACAATGAGCAGTTCTTC.

This rearrangement joins TRBV14 to TRBJ2-5; 11 nucleotides line up with TRBD2. The germline V gene encodes CDR1 SGHDN and CDR2 FVKESK. The CDR3 covers 16 residues. J was trimmed by 2 bases and V by 5 bases; bases with no gene match: 7. CDR3 sequence reads: CASSSPGLAEQETQYF. CDR3 bases: TGTGCCAGCAGCTCGCCGGGACTAGCGGAACAAGAGACCCAGTACTTC.

The gene calls are TRBV5-1 and TRBJ1-4, with 9 bases fitting TRBD1. With V trimmed by 2 bases and J by 4 bases, 9 bases remained unmatched. Germline assignment: CDR1 SGHRS and CDR2 YFSETQ. The CDR3 covers 17 residues. As DNA, the CDR3 is TGCGCCAGCAGCTTCGGCGACAGGGGGTTTATTAATGAAAAACTGTTTTTT. Translated: CASSFGDRGFINEKLFF.

The chain carries TRBV7-6 and TRBJ1-6; no firm D call. Trimming took 5 bases from V and 0 from J, leaving 8 bases between them. From germline, CDR1 is SGHVS and CDR2 FNYEAQ. This CDR3 contains 15 residues. The CDR3 is CASSLTSSYNSPLHF. The CDR3, as DNA: TGTGCCAGCAGCCTAACTAGCTCCTATAATTCACCCCTCCACTTT.

This clone is a singleton in its sample. V usage is TRBV5-1 and J usage is TRBJ2-7; tentative D call: TRBD2 (5 bases). CDR1 is SGHRS and CDR2 is YFSETQ in the germline V gene. The V gene lost 1 base and the J gene lost 0 bases, with 11 bases spanning the gap. The CDR3 totals 15 residues. Written as DNA, the CDR3 is TGCGCCAGCAGCTTGAGTGAGGGAACCTCCTACGAGCAGTACTTC. Translated: CASSLSEGTSYEQYF.

The chain carries TRBV28 and TRBJ2-1, with TRBD1 matching 9 bases. Germline V gene lookup returns CDR1 MDHEN and CDR2 SYDVKM. The J segment lost 2 bases and the V segment lost 6 bases, leaving 8 bases of the junction unmatched. The CDR3 runs to 16 residues. The CDR3 is CASRSNRGLAYNEQFF. The CDR3 nucleotides read TGTGCCAGCAGGTCCAACAGGGGGCTAGCCTACAATGAGCAGTTCTTC.

V is TRBV5-6 and J is TRBJ1-2, with 12 positions matching TRBD1. With V trimmed by 4 bases and J by 2 bases, 12 bases remained unmatched. Germline CDR1 and CDR2: SGHDT and YYEEEE. The CDR3 totals 18 residues. Here the CDR3 reads CASSPWDRGRGTNYGYTF. The DNA of the CDR3 is TGTGCCAGCAGCCCGTGGGACAGGGGGCGCGGGACAAACTATGGCTACACCTTC.

The chain uses TRBV7-9 and TRBJ2-3; 7 bases match TRBD1. The junction had 12 bases not matched to a gene; V was cut back by 4 bases and J by 8 bases. The length of the CDR3 is 15 residues. CDR1 is SEHNR and CDR2 is FQNEAQ in the germline V gene (reference sequence). The CDR3 bases are TGTGCCAGCAGCTCAACTACGACAGGGCAGGGTACGCAGTATTTT. This encodes CASSSTTTGQGTQYF.

The V and J genes are TRBV10-3 and TRBJ2-1; 10 bases match TRBD2. The junction had 11 bases not matched to a gene; V was cut back by 2 bases and J by 10 bases. This CDR3 has 16 amino acids. Germline CDR1 and CDR2: ENHRY and SYGVKD. CDR3 DNA sequence: TGTGCCATCAGTGAGCGCGGGCTATCTAGCGGGGGCGAGCAGTTCTTC. It specifies CAISERGLSSGGEQFF.

V is TRBV2 and J is TRBJ2-1; 10 nucleotides align to TRBD2. Trimming at V came to 6 bases and at J to 4 bases, leaving 6 bases not matched to a gene. The CDR3 spans 15 residues. Germline V gives CDR1 SNHLY, CDR2 FYNNEI. The DNA for the CDR3 is TGTGCCAGCAGGGTTCTAGCGGGAGAATACAATGAGCAGTTCTTC. This encodes CASRVLAGEYNEQFF. Variable domain in full (rest from reference TRBV2 and TRBJ2-1): EPEVTQTPSHQVTQMGQEVILRCVPISNHLYFYWYRQILGQKVEFLVSFYNNEISEKSEIFDDQFSVERPDGSNFTLKIRSTKLEDSAMYFCASRVLAGEYNEQFFGPGTRLTVL.

V gene TRBV7-3 combines with J gene TRBJ2-1; 14 nucleotides line up with TRBD2. The ends lost 5 bases at V and 8 bases at J; junction bases unmatched: 5. This CDR3 contains 15 residues. Germline CDR1 reads SGHTA; CDR2 reads FQGTGA. This CDR3 reads CASSQGLAGVDEQFF. The CDR3 DNA is TGTGCCAGCAGCCAGGGACTAGCGGGAGTCGATGAGCAGTTCTTC.

This clone was counted a few times. The chain carries TRBV11-2 and TRBJ2-2; tentative D call: TRBD1 (5 bases). CDR1 and CDR2 (germline): SGHAT, FQNNGV. This CDR3 is 14 amino acids long. V shed 3 bases and J shed 3 bases, with 8 bases lying between them. The CDR3 DNA reads TGTGCCAGCAGCTTCGGACATTACACCGGGGAGCTGTTTTTT. Its translation is CASSFGHYTGELFF.